What follows describes a single T cell receptor (beta chain). Clones were sequenced by immunoSEQ multiplex PCR, and TCRdb holds only the in-frame ones, with some missing. Among some 26,000 clones, approximately 80% were seen once, and the ten largest hold about 0.96%. This specimen belongs to a study of human CD4 T cells and Enterobacteriaceae. Memory CD4+ T cells were sorted as all CD4+ cells except CD45RA+CCR7+CD95- naive cells, over 95% pure. CD4 and CD14 magnetic microbeads positively selected total CD4+ T cells and monocytes. Before sorting, cells positive for CD8, CD14, CD16, CD56, CD19 or bright CD25 were removed. The TCR sequence derives from a human donor in good health. The sample taken for sequencing was memory CD4+ T cells from blood.

The CDR3 region is CASSLMGRDNGYTF. The CDR3 DNA reads as TGCGCCAGCAGCTTGATGGGTCGGGATAATGGCTACACCTTC. The V call is TRBV5-1, the J call TRBJ1-2; D is unresolved. The length of the CDR3 is 14 residues. Looked up from germline, CDR1 is SGHRS and CDR2 is YFSETQ. V shed 1 base and J shed 6 bases, with 13 bases lying between them.